The rows below give T cell receptor beta chains drawn from one sample of a study of OX40 agonist ivuxolimab in advanced cancers. Profiled with immunoSEQ multiplex PCR; TCRdb holds only in-frame clones, not every one. Of about 46,000 clones in the sample, roughly 90% were seen once. The sample in question was CD4+ or CD8+ T cells sorted from blood, obtained in a trial of the OX40 agonist ivuxolimab. Receptors were obtained from an adult with an advanced solid tumor such as melanoma, head and neck, liver or kidney cancer. The CDR3 runs from the conserved cysteine through the conserved F or W. D genes are given only for firm matches. Size is stated for part of the rows, as once, few or many counts, or as a class when the clone is expanded.

V: TRBV10-3; D: TRBD2; size: once; J: TRBJ2-1; DNA: TGTGCCATTTTGTCCGGGACTAGCGGGGGGAGCTCCTACAATGAGCAGTTCTTC; CDR3: CAILSGTSGGSSYNEQFF
V: TRBV4-1; D: NA; size: NA; J: TRBJ2-5; DNA: TGCGCCAGCAGCCTTCTCCCGGGGGAGCAAGAGACCCAGTACTTC; CDR3: CASSLLPGEQETQYF
V: TRBV19; D: NA; size: NA; J: TRBJ2-3; DNA: TGTGCCAGTAGCCGGATTTTCACAGATACGCAGTATTTT; CDR3: CASSRIFTDTQYF
V: TRBV7-8; D: NA; size: medium-sized; J: TRBJ1-2; DNA: TGTGCCAGCAGACGAGGGGAGTCTGGAGATGGCTACACCTTC; CDR3: CASRRGESGDGYTF
V: TRBV27; D: NA; size: few; J: TRBJ2-1; DNA: TGTGCCAGCAGGGACCAGACATTGAATGAGCAGTTCTTC; CDR3: CASRDQTLNEQFF
V: TRBV13; D: TRBD1; size: NA; J: TRBJ2-7; DNA: TGTGCCAGCAGCTTGACCCGGGACAGGGGGAGTTACGAGCAGTACTTC; CDR3: CASSLTRDRGSYEQYF
V: TRBV27; D: TRBD1; size: NA; J: TRBJ2-1; DNA: TGTGCCAGCAGACTCACAGGGGGCGACTACAATGAGCAGTTCTTC; CDR3: CASRLTGGDYNEQFF
V: TRBV18; D: NA; size: NA; J: TRBJ1-5; DNA: TGTGCCAGCTCACCGCCTACAGGGTCACTTAGCAATCAGCCCCAGCATTTT; CDR3: CASSPPTGSLSNQPQHF
V: TRBV19; D: NA; size: NA; J: TRBJ2-1; DNA: TGTGCCAGTAGCGTGGGCTCCTACAATGAGCAGTTCTTC; CDR3: CASSVGSYNEQFF
V: TRBV7-9; D: TRBD1; size: NA; J: TRBJ2-2; DNA: TGTGCCAGCAGCTCGCGGACAGGGGGTTACACCGGGGAGCTGTTTTTT; CDR3: CASSSRTGGYTGELFF
V: TRBV28; D: NA; size: NA; J: TRBJ2-7; DNA: TGTGCCAGCAGTTTGGGGGGATCCTACGAGCAGTACTTC; CDR3: CASSLGGSYEQYF
V: TRBV4-3; D: NA; size: NA; J: TRBJ1-2; DNA: TGCGCCAGCAGCCACATAGACAGCGGCTATGGCTACACCTTC; CDR3: CASSHIDSGYGYTF
V: TRBV27; D: TRBD2; size: NA; J: TRBJ2-7; DNA: TGTGCCAGCAGGAAAGCGGGAGTAGGATACGAGCAGTACTTC; CDR3: CASRKAGVGYEQYF
V: TRBV30; D: NA; size: NA; J: TRBJ1-1; DNA: TGTGCCTGGGATCGCACAGGGCTTGTTGAAGCTTTCTTT; CDR3: CAWDRTGLVEAFF
V: TRBV7-9; D: NA; size: NA; J: TRBJ1-2; DNA: TGTGCCAGCAGCCCAGAGACCCGACTATGGGGCTACACCTTC; CDR3: CASSPETRLWGYTF
V: TRBV7-8; D: TRBD1; size: NA; J: TRBJ2-2; DNA: TGTGCCAGCAGCCCCGGGACAGGGGTTGCCGGGGAGCTGTTTTTT; CDR3: CASSPGTGVAGELFF
V: TRBV4-1; D: NA; size: NA; J: TRBJ1-1; DNA: TGCGCCAGCAGCGCAGGGATCCACATGAACACTGAAGCTTTCTTT; CDR3: CASSAGIHMNTEAFF
V: TRBV29-1; D: NA; size: NA; J: TRBJ1-2; DNA: TGCAGCGTTGTTGGGGGTTTGGATGGCTACACCTTC; CDR3: CSVVGGLDGYTF
V: TRBV7-3; D: NA; size: few; J: TRBJ1-5; DNA: TGTGCCAGCAGCCCTAGCGTCGGCGGGCCCCAGCATTTT; CDR3: CASSPSVGGPQHF
V: TRBV2; D: TRBD1; size: NA; J: TRBJ2-7; DNA: TGTGCCAGCGGACAGGGACTGACCTACGAGCAGTACTTC; CDR3: CASGQGLTYEQYF
V: TRBV28; D: TRBD2; size: NA; J: TRBJ2-7; DNA: TGTGCCAGCAGAATCGGGAGGGGTTCCTACGAGCAGTACTTC; CDR3: CASRIGRGSYEQYF
V: TRBV2; D: NA; size: NA; J: TRBJ1-5; DNA: TGTGCCAGCAGTGAAGAACCCTGGAGCAATCAGCCCCAGCATTTT; CDR3: CASSEEPWSNQPQHF
V: TRBV13; D: NA; size: NA; J: TRBJ2-5; DNA: TGTGCCAGCAGCTTAGGTGGCGGAGAGACCCAGTACTTC; CDR3: CASSLGGGETQYF
V: TRBV16; D: NA; size: NA; J: TRBJ1-1; DNA: TGTGCCAGCAGCCAATCGGCGGGGCGGCTCACTGAAGCTTTCTTT; CDR3: CASSQSAGRLTEAFF
V: TRBV7-9; D: NA; size: NA; J: TRBJ2-7; DNA: TGTGCCAGCAGCTCATCTTCACCGGGCGAGCAGTACTTC; CDR3: CASSSSSPGEQYF
V: TRBV5-1; D: NA; size: NA; J: TRBJ2-5; DNA: TGCGCCAGCAGCTCTCCTACCGTTGGGGGGCCGGGAGAGACCCAGTACTTC; CDR3: CASSSPTVGGPGETQYF
V: TRBV15; D: NA; size: NA; J: TRBJ1-1; DNA: TGTGCCACCAGCCTAGAGCGTTGGAGGGAAGATTACACTGAAGCTTTCTTT; CDR3: CATSLERWREDYTEAFF
V: TRBV6-4; D: TRBD2; size: NA; J: TRBJ2-3; DNA: TGTGCCAGCAGTGGCGGGGGGGCCACAGATACGCAGTATTTT; CDR3: CASSGGGATDTQYF
V: TRBV6-5; D: TRBD1; size: NA; J: TRBJ1-2; DNA: TGTGCCAGCAGTGCCGGGACAGATAACTATGGCTACACCTTC; CDR3: CASSAGTDNYGYTF
V: TRBV7-9; D: NA; size: NA; J: TRBJ1-4; DNA: TGTGCCAGCAGCTTAGTGATGGCTGCAACTAATGAAAAACTGTTTTTT; CDR3: CASSLVMAATNEKLFF
V: TRBV6-6; D: NA; size: NA; J: TRBJ2-2; DNA: TGTGCCAGCAGTTACGTAGGGGGCGGGGAGCTGTTTTTT; CDR3: CASSYVGGGELFF
V: TRBV28; D: TRBD1; size: NA; J: TRBJ2-2; DNA: TGTGCCACCCCAAACTCCGGGACAGAGAACACCGGGGAGCTGTTTTTT; CDR3: CATPNSGTENTGELFF
V: TRBV27; D: NA; size: NA; J: TRBJ1-1; DNA: TGTGCCAGCAGTTTTGGGCAAAACACTGAAGCTTTCTTT; CDR3: CASSFGQNTEAFF
V: TRBV7-9; D: TRBD1; size: NA; J: TRBJ2-5; DNA: TGTGCCAGCAGCTGGGGGATAGGGGGCGAAGAGACCCAGTACTTC; CDR3: CASSWGIGGEETQYF
V: TRBV28; D: TRBD1; size: NA; J: TRBJ1-2; DNA: TGTGCCAGCAGCCGAGGGACAGTGTGGGGCTACACCTTC; CDR3: CASSRGTVWGYTF
V: TRBV9; D: NA; size: NA; J: TRBJ2-1; DNA: TGTGCCAGCAGCGTAGCCCCCGTGGGGGGTAGCTACAATGAGCAGTTCTTC; CDR3: CASSVAPVGGSYNEQFF
V: TRBV27; D: NA; size: NA; J: TRBJ2-2; DNA: TGTGCCAGCAGTTCTGGGGGGACCGGGGAGCTGTTTTTT; CDR3: CASSSGGTGELFF
V: TRBV9; D: TRBD1; size: NA; J: TRBJ2-1; DNA: TGTGCCAGCAGCGTAGTACCAGGGACAGACTCTTACGGTGAGCAGTTCTTC; CDR3: CASSVVPGTDSYGEQFF
V: TRBV6-4; D: NA; size: medium-sized; J: TRBJ2-2; DNA: TGTGCCAGCAGTGAGACAGGCGACGGTACCGGGGAGCTGTTTTTT; CDR3: CASSETGDGTGELFF
V: TRBV7-6; D: NA; size: NA; J: TRBJ1-4; DNA: TGTGCCAGCAGTCCGGCCCTGGGGGGACTCGGTGAAAAACTGTTTTTT; CDR3: CASSPALGGLGEKLFF
V: TRBV19; D: NA; size: NA; J: TRBJ1-1; DNA: TGTGCCAGTAGTATTTTTTTGGGCAGGGAGGCTTTCTTT; CDR3: CASSIFLGREAFF
V: TRBV7-6; D: TRBD1; size: NA; J: TRBJ2-1; DNA: TGTGCCAGCAGCTTGTCACCGGGACAGGGGGGAAATGAGCAGTTCTTC; CDR3: CASSLSPGQGGNEQFF
V: TRBV9; D: NA; size: NA; J: TRBJ2-1; DNA: TGTGCCAGCAGCACCCATACCGGGACCCTTAATAATGAGCAGTTCTTC; CDR3: CASSTHTGTLNNEQFF
V: TRBV7-2; D: NA; size: NA; J: TRBJ2-3; DNA: TGTGCCAGCAGCTTAGCGTGGAATACAGTTACAGATACGCAGTATTTT; CDR3: CASSLAWNTVTDTQYF
V: TRBV11-2; D: TRBD1; size: once; J: TRBJ1-1; DNA: TGTGCCAGCAGCTTAGTGGACAGGCCGACTGAAGCTTTCTTT; CDR3: CASSLVDRPTEAFF
V: TRBV19; D: NA; size: once; J: TRBJ1-3; DNA: TGTGCCAGTAGACTTGGTTCTGGAAACACCATATATTTT; CDR3: CASRLGSGNTIYF
V: TRBV4-3; D: TRBD2; size: NA; J: TRBJ2-3; DNA: TGCGCCAGCAGCCAAGATCCAAGCGGGAGCGATACGCAGTATTTT; CDR3: CASSQDPSGSDTQYF
V: TRBV4-1; D: NA; size: NA; J: TRBJ1-5; DNA: TGCGCCAGCAGCCAGGGCGGCCCAAATCAGCCCCAGCATTTT; CDR3: CASSQGGPNQPQHF
V: TRBV6-5; D: TRBD2; size: NA; J: TRBJ2-1; DNA: TGTGCCAGCAGTTACCTTGAGGGACTAGCCTACAATGAGCAGTTCTTC; CDR3: CASSYLEGLAYNEQFF
V: TRBV9; D: NA; size: NA; J: TRBJ2-1; DNA: TGTGCCAGCAGCCCATTACAGGGTCCCCTCCTGAGCAACTACAATGAGCAGTTCTTC; CDR3: CASSPLQGPLLSNYNEQFF
V: TRBV19; D: TRBD1; size: NA; J: TRBJ2-1; DNA: TGTGCCAGTAGTAAGACAGGGGGTTCCTACAATGAGCAGTTCTTC; CDR3: CASSKTGGSYNEQFF
V: TRBV7-2; D: NA; size: few; J: TRBJ2-2; DNA: TGTGCCAGCACCAGCACCGGGGAGCTGTTTTTT; CDR3: CASTSTGELFF
V: TRBV13; D: TRBD2; size: once; J: TRBJ2-1; DNA: TGTGCCAGCAGCCAGAGCGGGGACGCGGGTTACAATGAGCAGTTCTTC; CDR3: CASSQSGDAGYNEQFF
V: TRBV4-1; D: NA; size: NA; J: TRBJ2-1; DNA: TGCGCCAGCAGCCAAGAAAGAAGACTAGACTCCAATGAGCAGTTCTTC; CDR3: CASSQERRLDSNEQFF
V: TRBV10-1; D: TRBD1; size: once; J: TRBJ2-7; DNA: TGCGCCAGCAGGGAGACAGGGCGGGTAGAGGAGCAGTACTTC; CDR3: CASRETGRVEEQYF
V: TRBV5-4; D: TRBD2; size: NA; J: TRBJ2-7; DNA: TGTGCCAGTCGGACTAGCGGGAGCTCCTACGAGCAGTACTTC; CDR3: CASRTSGSSYEQYF